This entry lists 31 T cell receptor beta chains sequenced from one sample in a study of CD8 T cells in Susac syndrome. Reverse transcription used about 0.45 to 1 ug RNA and random hexamers. TCRdb redid the calling of the immunoSEQ multiplex PCR reads with MiXCR, one entry per CDR3 protein. Here the sample spans some 110,000 distinct CDR3 sequences, just over 95% being singletons. Sequencing input: CD4+ T cells from PBMCs. All receptors derive from a human donor with Susac syndrome.

This chain joins TRBV29-1 and TRBJ1-1, with D maybe TRBD1 (5 bases). Germline assignment: CDR1 SQVTM and CDR2 ANQGSEA. The ends were cut back, 7 bases at V and 1 base at J, with 22 bases in the middle. This CDR3 contains 16 residues. The CDR3 here is CSATPRGTRGNTEAFF. DNA for the CDR3: TGCAGCGCCACCCCGCGGGGGACCAGAGGGAACACTGAAGCTTTCTTT.

This chain joins TRBV7-2 and TRBJ2-2; 7 nucleotides line up with TRBD1. V gave up 0 bases and J gave up 7 bases; unmatched junction bases: 2. Germline V gives CDR1 SGHTA, CDR2 FQGNSA. This CDR3 region has 14 residues. The CDR3 nucleotides are TGTGCCAGCAGCTTAGCAGGGGGCGGCGGGGAGCTGTTTTTT. This gives the protein CASSLAGGGGELFF. The entire variable domain, with the rest obtained from reference TRBV7-2 and TRBJ2-2, is as follows: GAGVSQSPSNKVTEKGKDVELRCDPISGHTALYWYRQSLGQGLEFLIYFQGNSAPDKSGLPSDRFSAERTGGSVSTLTIQRTQQEDSAVYLCASSLAGGGGELFFGEGSRLTVL.

The V gene is TRBV24-1, the J gene TRBJ2-3, with 7 bases lining up with TRBD1. The CDR3 contains 16 residues. Germline V gene data show CDR1 as KGHDR and CDR2 as SFDVKD. Germline trimming cut 4 bases from V and 2 bases from J; bases unmatched to any gene: 8. CDR3 nucleotides: TGTGCCACCAGTGACCCCTCAGGGGGAGCCACAGATACGCAGTATTTT. Protein product: CATSDPSGGATDTQYF.

J is TRBJ2-3 and V is TRBV29-1; no clear D. Looked up from germline, CDR1 is SQVTM and CDR2 is ANQGSEA. The CDR3 spans 12 residues. CDR3 DNA sequence: TGCACCTCACGAGACAACACAGATACGCAGTATTTT. Translation gives CTSRDNTDTQYF.

The V and J genes are TRBV14 and TRBJ2-4; 7 bases match TRBD2. Germline loops: CDR1 SGHDN, CDR2 FVKESK. V shed 6 bases, J shed 6 bases, and the junction held 8 bases outside the gene matches. There are 14 residues in the CDR3. The CDR3 DNA is TGTGCCAGCAGGAAGACGGGGGGTGGAAACATTCAGTACTTC. Translating gives CASRKTGGGNIQYF. The full variable domain, rest sourced from reference TRBV14 and TRBJ2-4, is EAGVTQFPSHSVIEKGQTVTLRCDPISGHDNLYWYRRVMGKEIKFLLHFVKESKQDESGMPNNRFLAERTGGTYSTLKVQPAELEDSGVYFCASRKTGGGNIQYFGAGTRLSVL.

The chain carries TRBV20-1 and TRBJ1-3; D is perhaps TRBD1 (5 bases). Trimming cost V 5 bases and J 0 bases, with 14 bases left between them. The V gene's germline CDR1 is DFQATT and CDR2 SNEGSKA (reference sequence). The CDR3 runs 15 residues. CDR3 coding DNA: TGCAGTGCTCCTCAGGGTACTTACTCTGGAAACACCATATATTTT. Protein product: CSAPQGTYSGNTIYF.

The V gene is TRBV9, the J gene TRBJ1-1; D is unclear. Germline V gene lookup returns CDR1 SGDLS and CDR2 YYNGEE. The V end lost 0 bases, the J end lost 0 bases, and 6 bases lay between the germline ends. The CDR3 is made up of 14 amino acids. For the CDR3, the DNA is TGTGCCAGCAGCGTAGAAGCTATGAACACTGAAGCTTTCTTT. This gives the protein CASSVEAMNTEAFF.

The rearrangement links TRBV20-1 to TRBJ2-5; the match to TRBD2 covers 7 bases. Germline V gene data show CDR1 as DFQATT and CDR2 as SNEGSKA (reference sequence). This CDR3 contains 13 residues. V shed 3 bases and J 5 bases; nucleotides not matched to a gene: 6. The chain's CDR3 is CSASVGREETQYF. The CDR3 nucleotides read TGCAGTGCTAGCGTTGGGCGGGAGGAGACCCAGTACTTC.

The rearrangement links TRBV7-8 to TRBJ2-7; 8 positions match TRBD2. V was clipped by 3 bases and J by 4 bases; unmatched bases: 8. The CDR3 is 15 amino acids. Germline V gene data show CDR1 as SGHVS and CDR2 as FQNEAQ. CDR3 DNA: TGTGCCAGCAGCTTGATGGGACTAGTAGGATACGAGCAGTACTTC. The encoded protein is CASSLMGLVGYEQYF.

The CDR3 is CSVGSDRDPYEQYF. CDR3 sequence (DNA): TGCAGCGTCGGGTCCGACAGGGATCCCTACGAGCAGTACTTC. V usage is TRBV29-1 and J usage is TRBJ2-7, with 7 bases identical to TRBD1. The CDR3 covers 14 residues. Germline V gives CDR1 SQVTM, CDR2 ANQGSEA. The trim removed 6 bases at V and 2 bases at J, leaving 10 bases unmatched.

V gene TRBV20-1 combines with J gene TRBJ1-3; the D is unclear. The CDR3 consists of 15 residues. Looked up from germline, CDR1 is DFQATT and CDR2 is SNEGSKA (reference sequence). V was trimmed by 0 bases and J by 2 bases, leaving 11 bases between them. The CDR3 bases are TGCAGTGCTAGAGAGAGAGTGTCCCCTGGAAACACCATATATTTT. Its protein product is CSARERVSPGNTIYF.

The V call is TRBV9, the J call TRBJ1-2; D uncertain. Germline CDR1 SGDLS, CDR2 YYNGEE. The CDR3 has 12 amino acids. V was shortened by 9 bases and J by 6 bases, with 15 bases between the two germline ends. CDR3 sequence: CATPLKMNGYTF. CDR3 nucleotide sequence: TGTGCCACTCCCTTGAAGATGAATGGCTACACCTTC.

V gene TRBV5-1 combines with J gene TRBJ1-2; D is undetermined. Germline values: CDR1 SGHRS, CDR2 YFSETQ. The germline V and J ends were trimmed by 0 bases and 4 bases, with 13 bases remaining between them. This CDR3 has 15 amino acids. CDR3 loop: CASSLGMESGYGYTF. The CDR3 DNA is TGCGCCAGCAGCTTGGGTATGGAGAGTGGCTATGGCTACACCTTC.

V and J are TRBV20-1 and TRBJ1-2, with 11 bases lining up with TRBD1. The CDR3 has 16 amino acids. The germline V gene has CDR1 DFQATT and CDR2 SNEGSKA (reference sequence). With 5 bases clipped from V and 6 bases from J, the junction kept 14 bases outside the gene matches. The CDR3 loop is CSAPQRGQGGRDGYTF. The CDR3 bases are TGCAGTGCTCCGCAAAGGGGACAGGGGGGAAGAGATGGCTACACCTTC.

The sample holds one count of this clonotype. The genes are TRBV30 and TRBJ2-5; either TRBD1 or TRBD2 may fit D (5 bases each). The V gene's germline CDR1 is GTSNPN and CDR2 SVGIG (reference sequence). The length of the CDR3 is 13 residues. Trimming removed 0 bases from V and 3 bases from J, with 8 bases in between. The CDR3 loop is CAWSVGTKETQYF. CDR3 coding DNA: TGTGCCTGGAGTGTAGGGACGAAAGAGACCCAGTACTTC.

This chain joins TRBV20-1 and TRBJ1-1; no reliable D call. Germline CDR1 and CDR2: DFQATT and SNEGSKA (reference sequence). The V gene lost 0 bases and the J gene lost 5 bases, with 10 bases spanning the gap. This CDR3 is built from 13 residues. The CDR3 DNA reads TGCAGTGCTAGAGAGGGAGGGCGAACTGAAGCTTTCTTT. This gives the protein CSAREGGRTEAFF.

The chain employs TRBV9 and TRBJ2-5; TRBD2 aligns across 8 bases. CDR1 is SGDLS and CDR2 is YYNGEE in the germline V gene. After removal of 2 bases from V and 1 base from J, the junction contained 10 bases not matched to a gene. The CDR3 loop spans 17 amino acids. As DNA, the CDR3 is TGTGCCAGCAGCGTTTGGGGGACGGGGGGGGTCCAAGAGACCCAGTACTTC. The encoded protein is CASSVWGTGGVQETQYF.

The chain carries TRBV12-3 or TRBV12-4 and TRBJ2-5, with unresolved D. This CDR3 has 14 amino acids. Trimming pared 6 bases from V and 0 bases from J, leaving 11 bases between. In DNA, the CDR3 is TGTGCCAGCAGCAATGAGATCGACCAAGAGACCCAGTACTTC. Amino acids: CASSNEIDQETQYF.

This chain uses TRBV13 with TRBJ2-7; perhaps TRBD2 as D (6 bases). The CDR3 extends over 16 amino acids. Germline values: CDR1 PRHDT, CDR2 FYEKMQ (reference sequence). The V end lost 4 bases, the J end lost 4 bases, and 20 bases lay between the germline ends. DNA of the CDR3: TGTGCCAGCAGCTCTCGCGGCAGGGCGGGAATTTACGAGCAGTACTTC. Its translation: CASSSRGRAGIYEQYF.

The chain combines TRBV5-1 with TRBJ1-2; a weak D match, TRBD1 (5 bases). V was pared by 4 bases and J by 2 bases, with 9 bases between. CDR1 SGHRS and CDR2 YFSETQ come from the germline V gene. This CDR3 has 13 amino acids. The CDR3 DNA reads as TGCGCCAGCAGCCAGGACAACAACTATGGCTACACCTTC. It specifies CASSQDNNYGYTF.

The V and J genes are TRBV7-2 and TRBJ2-4; TRBD2 matches 10 bases. The junction had 4 bases not matched to a gene; V was cut back by 2 bases and J by 0 bases. CDR3 length: 17 amino acids. CDR1 SGHTA and CDR2 FQGNSA come from the germline V gene. Written as DNA, the CDR3 is TGTGCCAGCAGCTTACCTAGCGGGAGACTAGCCAAAAACATTCAGTACTTC. Protein: CASSLPSGRLAKNIQYF. Looking up the rest from reference TRBV7-2 and TRBJ2-4 gives the full variable domain: GAGVSQSPSNKVTEKGKDVELRCDPISGHTALYWYRQSLGQGLEFLIYFQGNSAPDKSGLPSDRFSAERTGGSVSTLTIQRTQQEDSAVYLCASSLPSGRLAKNIQYFGAGTRLSVL.

The chain carries TRBV7-2 and TRBJ2-2; TRBD2 matches at 8 bases. Germline lookup yields CDR1 SGHTA and CDR2 FQGNSA. The CDR3 is 15 residues long. Trimming cost V 5 bases and J 4 bases; bases outside gene matches: 6. In DNA, the CDR3 is TGTGCCAGCAGCCCCGCGGGGGGAACCACCGGGGAGCTGTTTTTT. It yields the protein CASSPAGGTTGELFF.

The V gene is TRBV6-1, the J gene TRBJ2-1, with D uncertain. Trimming removed 7 bases at V and 6 bases at J, with 10 bases between. Germline lookup yields CDR1 MNHNS and CDR2 SASEGT. This CDR3 is built from 12 residues. CDR3 amino acids: CASTFYSNEQFF. The CDR3 coding sequence is TGTGCCAGCACCTTCTATAGCAATGAGCAGTTCTTC.

The chain couples TRBV12-3 or TRBV12-4 to TRBJ2-3, with D unresolved. The V and J ends lost 8 bases and 0 bases respectively, with 15 bases between them. The CDR3 loop spans 15 amino acids. The chain's CDR3 is CASGRSRASTDTQYF. As DNA, the CDR3 is TGTGCCAGCGGACGTAGCCGGGCTAGCACAGATACGCAGTATTTT.

This clonotype has just one count. The chain employs TRBV6-2 or TRBV6-3 and TRBJ1-5; D gene uncertain. Germline V gene lookup returns CDR1 MNHEY and CDR2 SVGEGT. V was pared by 6 bases and J by 3 bases, with 15 bases between. This CDR3 contains 15 residues. The CDR3 sequence: CASSDVGSYNQPQHF. CDR3 bases: TGTGCCAGCAGCGACGTAGGGAGTTACAATCAGCCCCAGCATTTT.

The chain combines TRBV20-1 with TRBJ2-7; D is unresolved. The V and J ends lost 4 bases and 3 bases respectively, with 7 bases between them. This CDR3 contains 11 residues. Germline V CDR1 and CDR2: DFQATT, SNEGSKA (reference sequence). The CDR3 bases are TGCAGTGCTATGAAAGACTACGAGCAGTACTTC. Translating it yields CSAMKDYEQYF.

V is TRBV6-2 or TRBV6-3 and J is TRBJ1-5; 11 nucleotides match TRBD1. From germline, CDR1 is MNHEY and CDR2 SVGEGT. The V gene end was trimmed by 6 bases and the J gene end by 6 bases; junction bases not matched to a gene: 7. The CDR3 totals 15 residues. CDR3 sequence (DNA): TGTGCCAGCAGCCCCGGGACAGGGGGAGCTCAGCCCCAGCATTTT. This gives the protein CASSPGTGGAQPQHF.

CDR3 nucleotides: TGCAGTGCTCCAAGACAGGGCCTCGGCGAGCAGTACTTC. It is translated as CSAPRQGLGEQYF. The chain recombines TRBV20-1 with TRBJ2-7; 7 bases are shared with TRBD1. Per the germline V gene, CDR1 is DFQATT and CDR2 is SNEGSKA (reference sequence). The length of the CDR3 is 13 residues. V dropped 5 bases and J dropped 6; count of bases not matched to a gene: 10.

This clonotype was observed a single time. The chain recombines TRBV7-3 with TRBJ2-2; either TRBD1 or TRBD2 may supply D (5 bases each). Looked up from germline, CDR1 is SGHTA and CDR2 is FQGTGA. V shed 5 bases and J shed 1 base, with 14 bases lying between them. The CDR3 spans 16 residues. The CDR3 DNA reads as TGTGCCAGCAGCAAAAACCGGGACGGGAACACCGGGGAGCTGTTTTTT. Its translation: CASSKNRDGNTGELFF.

The rearrangement links TRBV20-1 to TRBJ2-5; maybe TRBD2 (5 bases). Germline V gene lookup returns CDR1 DFQATT and CDR2 SNEGSKA (reference sequence). The CDR3 sequence is 12 residues long. V lost 3 bases and J 3 bases, leaving 8 bases between the germline ends. CDR3 DNA: TGCAGTGCTAGGGTCGGGAAAGAGACCCAGTACTTC. Translation gives CSARVGKETQYF.

This sequence joins TRBV6-5 and TRBJ2-3; D is ambiguous. This CDR3 has 14 amino acids. V lost 2 bases, J lost 2 bases, and 8 bases lay in between. Germline loops: CDR1 MNHEY, CDR2 SVGAGI. CDR3: CASSYQKPTDTQYF. As DNA, the CDR3 is TGTGCCAGCAGTTACCAGAAACCCACAGATACGCAGTATTTT.